The clone carrying this TCR beta chain came up once. Its antigen remains unidentified. This specimen comes from a study of T cell responses to AZD1222 COVID-19 vaccine. Findings of the study overall: There were mostly white British donors and more females than males, and clonal diversity was possibly underestimated. Dominant CD4 TCR responses targeted spike regions 160-218 and 743-854. Regions left unmutated in variants are reportedly the target of nearly half of spike-specific TCRs.

Sequenced by immunoSEQ multiplex PCR; TCRdb stores in-frame clones only, minus some. The data show around 150,000 clones, under 95% seen once. The CDR3 length is 17 residues. Trimming pared 2 bases from V and 0 bases from J, leaving 19 bases between. The germline gives CDR1 GTSNPN, CDR2 SVGIG (reference sequence). V and J are TRBV30 and TRBJ1-1, with D perhaps matching TRBD1 (5 bases). The sequence was collected from an adult who received the AZD1222 COVID-19 vaccine. The source was peripheral blood, collected 28 days after the second AZD1222 dose. The CDR3 DNA reads TGTGCCTGGAGTTCCCCTCCATGGGGAGGGGTGAACACTGAAGCTTTCTTT. Its translation is CAWSSPPWGGVNTEAFF. The entire variable domain, with the rest obtained from reference TRBV30 and TRBJ1-1, is as follows: SQTIHQWPATLVQPVGSPLSLECTVEGTSNPNLYWYRQAAGRGLQLLFYSVGIGQISSEVPQNLSASRPQDRQFILSSKKLLLSDSGFYLCAWSSPPWGGVNTEAFFGQGTRLTVV.